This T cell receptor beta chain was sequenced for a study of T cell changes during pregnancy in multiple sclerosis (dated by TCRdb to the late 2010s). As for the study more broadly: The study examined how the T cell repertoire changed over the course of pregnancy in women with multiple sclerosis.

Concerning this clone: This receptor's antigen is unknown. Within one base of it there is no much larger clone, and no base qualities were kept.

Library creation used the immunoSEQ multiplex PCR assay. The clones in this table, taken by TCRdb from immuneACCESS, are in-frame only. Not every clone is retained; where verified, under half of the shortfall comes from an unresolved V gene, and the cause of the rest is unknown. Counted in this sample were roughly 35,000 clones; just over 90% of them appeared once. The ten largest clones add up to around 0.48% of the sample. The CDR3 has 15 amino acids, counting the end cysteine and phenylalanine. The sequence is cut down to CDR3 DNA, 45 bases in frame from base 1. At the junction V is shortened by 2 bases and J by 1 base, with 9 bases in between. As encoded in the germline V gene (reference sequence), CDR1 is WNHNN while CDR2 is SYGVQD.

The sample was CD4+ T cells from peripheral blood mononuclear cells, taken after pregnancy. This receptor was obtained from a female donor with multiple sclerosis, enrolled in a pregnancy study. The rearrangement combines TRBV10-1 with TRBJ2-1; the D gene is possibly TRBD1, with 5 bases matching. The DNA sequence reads TGCGCCAGCAGTGAGGACAGTGCGTCCTACAATGAGCAGTTCTTC. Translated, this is CASSEDSASYNEQFF.